Listed below are T cell receptor beta chains from one sample, sequenced in a study of breast tumors, draining lymph nodes, adjacent tissues. TCRdb fed the multiplex PCR reads into MiXCR, producing one record per CDR3 protein. The sample has 150,000 to 200,000 distinct CDR3 sequences, 30% to 35% seen once. Input material: axillary lymph node tissue. The receptors come from a female donor with breast cancer. Some clones in this sample may be carry-over from other donors' samples. Each CDR3 is given with its conserved first and last residue. A D gene is named only where the DNA matches it firmly. Clone sizes are given selectively: once, few, many, or a class where the clone is expanded.

d_gene,v_gene,j_gene,abundance,CDR3aa,CDR3nt
TRBD2,TRBV7-9,TRBJ2-1,-,CASSSQLAGGPSYNEQFF,TGTGCCAGCAGCAGCCAACTAGCGGGAGGCCCCTCCTACAATGAGCAGTTCTTC
-,TRBV12-3/TRBV12-4,TRBJ2-3,many,CASSLAGFGRDTQYF,TGTGCCAGCAGTTTAGCCGGGTTTGGTAGGGATACGCAGTATTTT
-,TRBV7-9,TRBJ2-1,many,CASSLVGGYEQFF,TGTGCCAGCAGCTTAGTCGGCGGGTATGAGCAGTTCTTC
TRBD2,TRBV11-2,TRBJ2-7,many,CASSLPQRESYEQYF,TGTGCCAGCAGCTTACCCCAGCGGGAGTCCTACGAGCAGTACTTC
-,TRBV4-3,TRBJ1-2,-,CASSPGGVAGKGYTF,TGCGCCAGCAGCCCCGGAGGGGTAGCGGGGAAGGGCTACACCTTC
-,TRBV4-1,TRBJ1-2,many,CASSQDPGIIYGYTF,TGCGCCAGCAGCCAAGATCCCGGCATAATTTATGGCTACACCTTC
-,TRBV6-5,TRBJ2-5,many,CASSWGRKETQYF,TGTGCCAGCAGTTGGGGACGGAAAGAGACCCAGTACTTC
-,TRBV5-8,TRBJ2-3,many,CASSFGGASTDTQYF,TGTGCCAGCAGCTTTGGGGGGGCTAGCACAGATACGCAGTATTTT
TRBD2,TRBV2,TRBJ2-5,-,CASMRGETQYF,TGTGCCAGCATGCGGGGGGAGACCCAGTACTTC
TRBD1,TRBV11-3,TRBJ2-7,many,CASTRDTRGRGEQYF,TGTGCCAGCACACGAGACACGAGGGGGCGAGGCGAGCAGTACTTC
-,TRBV11-2,TRBJ2-3,once,CASRQRVFQITDTQYF,TGTGCCAGCAGGCAGAGGGTGTTTCAAATTACAGATACGCAGTATTTT